What follows describes a single T cell receptor (beta chain). The antigen this receptor binds is unknown. Within one base of it there is no much larger clone, and no base qualities were kept. The source of the sample is a study of CD8+ T cells in alopecia areata (dated by TCRdb to the late 2010s). For context, the study as a whole: The treated patients took part in an open-label pilot trial in which moderate-to-severe alopecia areata was treated with oral tofacitinib at 5 to 10 mg twice daily. Tofacitinib-treated patients had biopsies at baseline and at 4 and 24 weeks of treatment, with a later scalp biopsy in several patients. Patients stayed on tofacitinib for 6 to 18 months and then had 6 months of follow-up off drug so that delayed response and recurrence could be assessed. To study T cell clonal expansion in alopecia areata, the researchers applied high-throughput TCRbeta sequencing to both the C3H/HeJ mouse model and human patients. RNA came from the PAXgene miRNA kit for fixed scalp, the miRNeasy kit for PBMCs, and the RNeasy kit for mouse skin. immunoSEQ multiplex PCR using 35 Vbeta forward primers and 13 Jbeta reverse primers was used to amplify TCRbeta CDR3 regions. In humans, TCRbeta sequencing was performed on scalp tissue and on sorted CD4+ and CD8+ peripheral blood T cells from healthy controls and from patients with patchy or totalis/universalis alopecia areata. Clonality in the scalp was compared among normal scalp (n=4), patchy alopecia areata scalp (n=8), and alopecia totalis/universalis scalp (n=8).

Overall study results and their limits: Lesional scalp, especially in alopecia totalis/universalis, showed higher clonality and more expanded CD8+ clones than normal scalp, suggesting antigenic drive. Unlike mouse skin, where gammadelta T cells dominate, normal human skin contains resident alphabeta T cells that get sequenced too, which complicates analysis of the scalp TCR repertoire. Compared with mice, TCR sequences shared between patients were less clear, possibly partly because of HLA diversity across the patient population.

The germline V gene gives CDR1 as SGHRS and CDR2 as YFSETQ. A distance of 17 bases separates the germline ends of V and J, which lose 1 base and 3 bases respectively. The CDR3 runs 16 residues from the cysteine to the phenylalanine. Of all the DNA, just the CDR3 is kept, 48 bases in frame from base 1. The time point label, read with the paper, signifies: baseline before oral tofacitinib. Lesional scalp punch biopsies and peripheral blood were collected from alopecia areata patients. PBMCs were isolated by density centrifugation and stained for CD3, CD4 and CD8, and CD4+ and CD8+ T cells were sorted on a FACSAria. The library was produced with the immunoSEQ multiplex PCR assay. RNA was extracted from all samples and reverse transcribed into cDNA, which served as template for TCR sequencing. SuperScript III was used for first-strand cDNA synthesis, primed with a 2:1 mix of oligo-dT and random hexamers. A synthetic immune receptor repertoire was used to gauge amplification bias, and whatever bias remained was removed computationally. The published analysis was carried out like this. Raw reads were preprocessed to remove errors, and CDR3 was defined according to IMGT conventions as the region from the conserved cysteine to phenylalanine. Clonality was computed by normalizing Shannon entropy by log2 of the number of productive unique TCRs and subtracting the result from 1. CD4 or CD8 identity of scalp clones was inferred by cross-referencing scalp TCRbeta sequences with sorted blood CD4 and CD8 repertoires. TCRdb provides this immuneACCESS table in a form limited to in-frame rearrangements. Some clones are lacking; in checked studies, under half of them reflect an unresolved V gene, and why the rest are absent is not known. The V and J calls and clone size are taken from that table; D and trimming were inferred from the DNA. This sample gives around 250,000 clones in total; 67% of them show up just once. The ten largest account for 1.2% of the sample.

The TCR sequence derives from a human donor with alopecia areata. The receptor chain draws on TRBV5-1 and TRBJ2-7; a confident D gene designation cannot be given. The source was CD4+ T cells sorted from blood, collected at week 0. The CDR3 here reads CASSLCAEALCYEQYF. The sequenced DNA: TGCGCCAGCAGCTTGTGTGCGGAAGCACTGTGCTACGAGCAGTACTTC.